The rows below give T cell receptor beta chains drawn from one sample of a study of shared clonotypes between healthy human individuals. Generated by immunoSEQ multiplex PCR, the TCRdb table keeps only in-frame clones and is missing some. Among some 2,500,000 clones, over 85% were seen once, and the ten largest hold approximately 0.36%. The sample consisted of naive CD4+ T cells from PBMCs. Every receptor here comes from a man between 18 and 35 years old in good health. Some clones in this sample may be carry-over from other donors' samples. Both conserved end residues are part of each CDR3. A D gene is named only where the DNA matches it firmly. A row's size may be missing; if present it is once, few, many or a size class.

NA TRBJ2-3 NA TRBV28 TGTGCCAGCAGTTTGTTTGGGGTTAGGGGGGAAGATACGCAGTATTTT CASSLFGVRGEDTQYF
NA TRBJ1-2 NA TRBV4-1 TGCGCCAGCAGCCAAGATCTGGGGGGGACCTATGGCTACACCTTC CASSQDLGGTYGYTF
NA TRBJ2-5 NA TRBV6-6 TGTGCCAGCAGTTACTTCGAGACCCAGTACTTC CASSYFETQYF
NA TRBJ1-2 NA TRBV9 TGTGCCAGCAGCGTAGCGGGGCAGAACTATGGCTACACCTTC CASSVAGQNYGYTF
TRBD1 TRBJ1-4 once TRBV5-4 TGTGCCAGCAGCCCAGGGGGAACTAATGAAAAACTGTTTTTT CASSPGGTNEKLFF
NA TRBJ2-7 NA TRBV28 TGTGCCAGCGTCTCCAGGGGGGCGTCCTACGAGCAGTACTTC CASVSRGASYEQYF
TRBD2 TRBJ2-1 NA TRBV28 TGTGCCAGCAGCCCCGGGGCAGCGGGAGTAAATGAGCAGTTCTTC CASSPGAAGVNEQFF
NA TRBJ1-2 NA TRBV6-5 TGTGCCAGCCGAGTAGGGTTGGCTAACTATGGCTACACCTTC CASRVGLANYGYTF
TRBD1 TRBJ2-7 once TRBV4-3 TGCGCCAGCAGCCACCGCGGGCAGGGGGCAGCGAGGCAGTACTTC CASSHRGQGAARQYF
TRBD1 TRBJ1-4 NA TRBV5-4 TGTGCCAGCAGCTTACAGGGGGGACGGAATGAAAAACTGTTTTTT CASSLQGGRNEKLFF
NA TRBJ1-2 NA TRBV28 TGTGCCAGCACCCTGGGAGGGGCGGGTAACTATGGCTACACCTTC CASTLGGAGNYGYTF
NA TRBJ2-7 once TRBV7-9 TGTGCCAGCAGCTTAGTCCCACAGGGTGGCTACGAGCAGTACTTC CASSLVPQGGYEQYF
NA TRBJ2-7 NA TRBV11-2 TGTGCCAGCAGCTTCTACGTCTACGAGCAGTACTTC CASSFYVYEQYF
NA TRBJ2-2 NA TRBV28 TGTGCCACCTGCAAGCAGCCGGTCACCGGGGAGCTGTTTTTT CATCKQPVTGELFF
NA TRBJ2-2 NA TRBV30 TGTGCCTGGAGTGTAACGTGGCTCGCGAACACCGGGGAGCTGTTTTTT CAWSVTWLANTGELFF
NA TRBJ1-1 once TRBV28 TGTGCCAGCAACCTCCCGGTTTGGACGGGGAACACTGAAGCTTTCTTT CASNLPVWTGNTEAFF
TRBD1 TRBJ1-5 NA TRBV28 TGTGCCAGCAGTACCCAGGGGGTGGCTAACAATCAGCCCCAGCATTTT CASSTQGVANNQPQHF
NA TRBJ2-7 NA TRBV4-2 TGTGCCAGCAGCCGCCGAATGGAGCTTTCATTCGAGACCTACGAGCAGTACTTC CASSRRMELSFETYEQYF
TRBD1 TRBJ2-5 NA TRBV6-6 TGTGCCAGCAGTACCAGGGGGCTTGGGGAAGAGACCCAGTACTTC CASSTRGLGEETQYF
NA TRBJ2-5 NA TRBV5-4 TGTGCCAGCAGCATCAGGGGTTCGGAAGAGCAGTACTTC CASSIRGSEEQYF
NA TRBJ2-3 once TRBV6-1 TGTGCCAGCAGTGAGTCAGTGCAACCCGGATACGATACGCAGTATTTT CASSESVQPGYDTQYF
TRBD1 TRBJ1-1 NA TRBV18 TGTGCCAGCTCACCCAGACAGGGGAATCAGAACACTGAAGCTTTCTTT CASSPRQGNQNTEAFF
TRBD1 TRBJ2-3 NA TRBV18 TGTGCCAGCTCACCGCGAGAATTCAGGGCCTCAGGGGGCGCAGATACGCAGTATTTT CASSPREFRASGGADTQYF
NA TRBJ2-7 NA TRBV7-3 TGTGCCAGCAGCTTAATTGCGGGACTCAGCGAGCAGTACTTC CASSLIAGLSEQYF
NA TRBJ2-6 NA TRBV25-1 TGTGCCAGCAGTCCCACTTCAGGGGTCTCTGGGGCCAACGTCCTGACTTTC CASSPTSGVSGANVLTF
NA TRBJ1-2 NA TRBV28 TGTGCCAGCAGTTTGGGGGCACAGGGACCCTATGGCTACACCTTC CASSLGAQGPYGYTF
NA TRBJ2-3 NA TRBV2 TGTGCCAGCAGTGGCGGGGATACGCAGTATTTT CASSGGDTQYF
TRBD1 TRBJ2-1 NA TRBV7-9 TGTGCCAGCAGCCCAGGGGGTGAGCAGTTCTTC CASSPGGEQFF
NA TRBJ1-5 NA TRBV19 TGTGCCAGTATAGGGGCATGGGGCCGGGGCAATCAGCCCCAGCATTTT CASIGAWGRGNQPQHF
TRBD1 TRBJ1-4 NA TRBV9 TGTGCCAGCAGCCCCAACCCCGGGACAGGGGACGAAAAACTGTTTTTT CASSPNPGTGDEKLFF
TRBD2 TRBJ2-2 NA TRBV19 TGTGCCAGTAGTGGGGCGGGAGGCCCGGGCACCGGGGAGCTGTTTTTT CASSGAGGPGTGELFF
NA TRBJ1-5 NA TRBV28 TGTGCCAGCAGTACCTCAGGTCGTCGGCAGCCCCAGCATTTT CASSTSGRRQPQHF
NA TRBJ1-6 NA TRBV5-1 TGCGCCAGCAGTAGTTCCACAGGGAATAAGGGTTCACCCCTCCACTTT CASSSSTGNKGSPLHF
TRBD1 TRBJ1-4 NA TRBV5-1 TGCGCCAGCAGCTGGGACAGCTCTAATGAAAAACTGTTTTTT CASSWDSSNEKLFF
NA TRBJ2-5 NA TRBV18 TGTGCCAGCTCGTCACGAGAGACCCAGTACTTC CASSSRETQYF
TRBD2 TRBJ2-3 NA TRBV30 TGTGCCCTGACTAGCGGGACCGCCATGACGCAGTATTTT CALTSGTAMTQYF
NA TRBJ2-3 NA TRBV10-3 TGTGCCATCAAGTCGGGAATGAATCGCCGCACAGATACGCAGTATTTT CAIKSGMNRRTDTQYF
TRBD2 TRBJ2-1 NA TRBV19 TGTGCCAGTAGTACCCGGCCTAGCGGGCCCTCCTACAATGAGCAGTTCTTC CASSTRPSGPSYNEQFF
NA TRBJ2-7 NA TRBV28 TGTGCCACATCCAATTTGGGGGAAAGGCTCTACGAGCAGTACTTC CATSNLGERLYEQYF
NA TRBJ1-3 NA TRBV7-9 TGTGCCAGCAGCTCCGCCCAATTCGACTACTCTGGAAACACCATATATTTT CASSSAQFDYSGNTIYF
TRBD2 TRBJ2-2 NA TRBV30 TGTGCCTGGACCAACGGGGGGATTTGGGGCGGGGCGTTCACCACCGGGGAGCTGTTTTTT CAWTNGGIWGGAFTTGELFF
TRBD1 TRBJ1-2 NA TRBV28 TGTGCCAGCAGTCTAATCAGGGGGCATGGCTACACCTTC CASSLIRGHGYTF
NA TRBJ1-2 NA TRBV5-4 TGTGCCAGCAGCTTGGCAACCGACGGGTATAACTATGGCTACACCTTC CASSLATDGYNYGYTF
NA TRBJ1-5 NA TRBV19 TGTGCCAGTACTAACCAGGCGGGGGTAGGGGACAATCAGCCCCAGCATTTT CASTNQAGVGDNQPQHF
TRBD1 TRBJ2-2 NA TRBV19 TGTGCCAGTAGTATCACCGGGACAGGGAAAGAAGGGGAGCTGTTTTTT CASSITGTGKEGELFF
TRBD1 TRBJ1-6 NA TRBV6-5 TGTGCCAGTAGACAGGGGAATAATTCACCCCTCCACTTT CASRQGNNSPLHF
NA TRBJ2-7 NA TRBV4-1 TGCGCCAGCAGCCAAGGGCAGGCCTACCCCTACGAGCAGTACTTC CASSQGQAYPYEQYF
NA TRBJ2-1 NA TRBV6-6 TGTGCCAGCAGTTTAGCGGACCTTTCCTACAATGAGCAGTTCTTC CASSLADLSYNEQFF
NA TRBJ1-5 few TRBV5-1 TGCGCCAGCAGCTTGGGGTGGGATCAGCCCCAGCATTTT CASSLGWDQPQHF
TRBD1 TRBJ2-5 NA TRBV5-1 TGCGCCAGCAGCTTCAATTCCGGGACAGGGGGTCAAGAGACCCAGTACTTC CASSFNSGTGGQETQYF
TRBD1 TRBJ1-1 few TRBV5-1 TGCGCCAGCAGGGACAGGGTGAACACTGAAGCTTTCTTT CASRDRVNTEAFF
TRBD2 TRBJ2-1 NA TRBV5-1 TGCGCCAGCAGCTTGTTTAGCGGGGAGGATGAGCAGTTCTTC CASSLFSGEDEQFF
TRBD1 TRBJ2-5 NA TRBV6-1 TGTGCCAGCTTCCGGGACAGGGTTGTAGAGACCCAGTACTTC CASFRDRVVETQYF
TRBD1 TRBJ1-1 NA TRBV27 TGTGCCAGCAGTTTGCTTCCCGGGACAGGGAACACTGAAGCTTTCTTT CASSLLPGTGNTEAFF
NA TRBJ1-4 NA TRBV7-9 TGTGCCAGCAGCCCAGGGGCGACAACTAATGAAAAACTGTTTTTT CASSPGATTNEKLFF
TRBD2 TRBJ2-1 once TRBV27 TGTGCCAGCAGTTCAACCGGGACTAGAGCGGGTGAGCAGTTCTTC CASSSTGTRAGEQFF
TRBD1 TRBJ1-2 NA TRBV2 TGTGCCAGCAGCCGACAGGGACTGGGATATGGCTACACCTTC CASSRQGLGYGYTF
NA TRBJ1-1 NA TRBV7-2 TGTGCCAGCAGCTTAGAACCCGGTATCACTGAAGCTTTCTTT CASSLEPGITEAFF
TRBD2 TRBJ2-1 NA TRBV28 TGTGCCAGCAGTTCCCTAGCGGGAGGGCCTAATGAGCAGTTCTTC CASSSLAGGPNEQFF
TRBD2 TRBJ2-7 NA TRBV7-2 TGTGCCAGCAGCTTAGGTGCGGGACTAGTCTACGAGCAGTACTTC CASSLGAGLVYEQYF